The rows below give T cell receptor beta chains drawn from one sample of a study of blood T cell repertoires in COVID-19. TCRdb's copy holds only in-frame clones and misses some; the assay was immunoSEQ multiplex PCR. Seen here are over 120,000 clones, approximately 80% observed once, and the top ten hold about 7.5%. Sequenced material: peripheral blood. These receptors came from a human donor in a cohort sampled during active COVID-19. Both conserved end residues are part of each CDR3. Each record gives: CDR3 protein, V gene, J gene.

CASTPPGLPSTGELFF	TRBV28	TRBJ2-2
CASSLGSGTGGTYEQYF	TRBV7-2	TRBJ2-7
CATSRGREGYNEQFF	TRBV15	TRBJ2-1
CASFSGGTGETQYF	TRBV19	TRBJ2-5
CASSSYFYEQYF	TRBV7-8	TRBJ2-7
CASSTGQLNTEAFF	TRBV19	TRBJ1-1
CATSRTSGLDTQYF	TRBV15	TRBJ2-3
CAISEWAGPTDTQYF	TRBV10-3	TRBJ2-3
CASSLAGYTGNTIYF	TRBV5-1	TRBJ1-3
CASRGGINNYEQYF	TRBV10-2	TRBJ2-7
CASSLDSATNEKLFF	TRBV5-4	TRBJ1-4
CASARSRGQINEQFF	TRBV19	TRBJ2-1
CASSARTGNNEQFF	TRBV9	TRBJ2-1
CASSAQPTENYGYTF	TRBV2	TRBJ1-2
CASSPPTGDYGYTF	TRBV18	TRBJ1-2
CASSRDGGEKLFF	TRBV12-3/TRBV12-4	TRBJ1-4
CASSLGLAGAYEQYF	TRBV11-2	TRBJ2-7
CASSGWDRAPSGANVLTF	TRBV3-1/TRBV3-2	TRBJ2-6
CASSLDAGGTEAFF	TRBV5-1	TRBJ1-1
CSASDPSGTGETQYF	TRBV20-1	TRBJ2-5
CASSLGGTGYGNTIYF	TRBV7-2	TRBJ1-3
CASSVSGTGSDTGELFF	TRBV6-1	TRBJ2-2
CASSPTGINGYTF	TRBV5-5	TRBJ1-2
CASSQGAGRLYNEQFF	TRBV3-1/TRBV3-2	TRBJ2-1
CASSSTENEQFF	TRBV11-3	TRBJ2-1
CASSWGTVEEKLFF	TRBV5-1	TRBJ1-4
CASSVASGGGNEQFF	TRBV9	TRBJ2-1